This T cell receptor (beta chain) was recovered during a study of human T cells and chemical hapten exposure. Time point reported: patch test 3, about 24 weeks after DPC sensitization. This sample's treatment: therapeutic diphenylcyclopropenone sensitization with weekly scalp DPC. This CDR3 is 14 amino acids long. Germline V CDR1 and CDR2: MNHEY, SMNVEV (reference sequence). The ends lost 6 bases at V and 5 bases at J; junction bases unmatched: 4. TCRdb itself ran the RACE reads through MiXCR, one entry per CDR3 protein. The sample has around 110,000 distinct CDR3 sequences; approximately 11% are singletons.

The specimen comprised whole blood, sampled in connection with sensitization to the hapten diphenylcyclopropenone (DPC). This TCR was sampled from a woman aged 45-59 years with alopecia areata. Some clones in this sample may be carry-over from other donors' samples. This chain uses TRBV27 with TRBJ2-7; 13 bases are shared with TRBD2. The CDR3: CASRPGLAGHEQYF. The CDR3, as DNA: TGTGCCAGCAGACCGGGACTAGCGGGGCACGAGCAGTACTTC.